The 3 T cell receptor beta chains in this list originate from one sample, sequenced in a study of blood T cell repertoires in COVID-19. Here immunoSEQ multiplex PCR was the method, and the copy in TCRdb shows in-frame clones only, minus some. The sample includes 250,000 to 350,000 clones, 70% to 90% of them seen just once. The sequencing sample was made of peripheral blood. These receptors were collected from a woman aged 45-59 years with COVID-19, enrolled during active disease.

This rearrangement joins TRBV9 to TRBJ2-5; TRBD1 agrees at 10 bases. CDR3 length equals 15 residues. With V trimmed by 4 bases and J by 5 bases, 8 bases remained unmatched. The germline V gene has CDR1 SGDLS and CDR2 YYNGEE. The CDR3 is CASSTRQGAFETQYF. In nucleotides, the CDR3 is TGTGCCAGCAGCACCCGACAGGGGGCTTTCGAGACCCAGTACTTC.

The rearrangement joins TRBV7-8 to TRBJ1-5; 7 bases match TRBD1. This CDR3 region has 14 residues. Per germline, CDR1 SGHVS and CDR2 FQNEAQ. Losses at the gene ends were 5 bases for V and 6 bases for J; bases not matched to a gene: 7. The CDR3 region is CASSPRQGGQPQHF. The CDR3, as DNA: TGTGCCAGCAGCCCCCGACAGGGAGGTCAGCCCCAGCATTTT. Based on the CDR3 plus reference TRBV7-8 and TRBJ1-5, the full variable domain is GAGVSQSPRYKVAKRGQDVALRCDPISGHVSLFWYQQALGQGPEFLTYFQNEAQLDKSGLPSDRFFAERPEGSVSTLKIQRTQQEDSAVYLCASSPRQGGQPQHFGDGTRLSIL.

The chain links TRBV18 to TRBJ1-3, with 8 bases matching TRBD1. The germline V gene has CDR1 KGHSH and CDR2 LQKENI. This CDR3 spans 15 amino acids. The V gene end was trimmed by 3 bases and the J gene end by 6 bases; junction bases not matched to a gene: 7. The CDR3 bases are TGTGCCAGCTCACCCGCGACAGGGGTGTCAAACACCATATATTTT. Translated: CASSPATGVSNTIYF.